This TCR beta chain came from a study of molecular identifiers for immune sequencing clone quantification. General study findings and limits: In CMV-specific effectors, clones above 20 copies held over 99% of molecules; naive, under 1%. The sizes of highly expanded clones could be underestimated when identical TCR molecules share a barcode.

This clonotype was counted at least ten times. Its antigen remains unknown. V lost 0 bases, J lost 0 bases, and 17 bases lay in between. The CDR3 extends over 18 amino acids. From germline, CDR1 is SGDLS and CDR2 YYNGEE. Bulk TCR libraries used previously described methods and listed TCR primers. TCRdb analysed the PCR reads with MiXCR anew, one entry per CDR3 protein. The repertoire consists of around 470,000 distinct CDR3 sequences, with about a fifth occurring once and the leading ten covering around 0.86%. V usage is TRBV9 and J usage is TRBJ2-3, with D possibly being TRBD2 (7 bases). Sample: naive CD8+ T cells from blood, with Jurkat cell RNA spiked in. The subset: FACS-sorted CD8+CD4-CCR7+CD45RA+ naive T cells. This clonotype was sampled from a human donor in good health. Some libraries in this study had Jurkat cell RNA spiked in. CDR3 DNA: TGTGCCAGCAGCGTAGATGCGGGGGCCTATACTAGCACAGATACGCAGTATTTT. The encoded protein is CASSVDAGAYTSTDTQYF.